The present entry profiles one T cell receptor (beta chain) with its context. What it recognizes is unknown. The germline CDR1 and CDR2 sequences are KGHSH and LQKENI. V dropped 3 bases and J dropped 1 base, with 13 bases sitting between them. This CDR3 is 17 amino acids long. Clones were sequenced by immunoSEQ multiplex PCR, and TCRdb holds only the in-frame ones, with some missing. Of some 140,000 clones in the sample, 90% to 95% were seen once. This record comes from a study of T cell responses to AZD1222 COVID-19 vaccine. Background on the study: Whether given at about 4 or about 12 weeks, second doses were pooled.

General study findings and limits: Reportedly, nearly half of unique spike TCRs recognized epitopes outside B.1.351/B.1.1.7 mutations. The study found Spike-specific TCR breadth and depth rose after two AZD1222 doses. It was only after the peak T cell response that any repertoires were sampled.

This sequence originates from an adult in good health. The sample here was peripheral blood, taken on day 0 of AZD1222 vaccination. The chain has TRBV18 and TRBJ2-6, with D possibly being TRBD2 (6 bases). CDR3 protein: CASSPRDFGSGANVLTF. In DNA form, the CDR3 reads TGTGCCAGCTCACCCCGGGACTTCGGTTCTGGGGCCAACGTCCTGACTTTC.